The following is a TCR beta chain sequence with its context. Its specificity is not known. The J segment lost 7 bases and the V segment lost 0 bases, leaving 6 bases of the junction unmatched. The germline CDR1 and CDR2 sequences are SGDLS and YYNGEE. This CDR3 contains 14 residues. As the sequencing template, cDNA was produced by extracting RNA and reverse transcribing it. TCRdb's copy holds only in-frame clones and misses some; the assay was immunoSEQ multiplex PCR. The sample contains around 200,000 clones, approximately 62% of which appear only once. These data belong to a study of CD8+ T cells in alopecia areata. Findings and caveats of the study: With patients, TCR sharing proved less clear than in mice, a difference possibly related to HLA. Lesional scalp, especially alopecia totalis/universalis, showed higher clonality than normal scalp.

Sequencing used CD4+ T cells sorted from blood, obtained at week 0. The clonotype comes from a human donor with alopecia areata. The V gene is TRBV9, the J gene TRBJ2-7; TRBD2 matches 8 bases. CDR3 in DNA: TGTGCCAGCAGCGTAGGGGGACTAGGGCAGGAGCAGTACTTC. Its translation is CASSVGGLGQEQYF.